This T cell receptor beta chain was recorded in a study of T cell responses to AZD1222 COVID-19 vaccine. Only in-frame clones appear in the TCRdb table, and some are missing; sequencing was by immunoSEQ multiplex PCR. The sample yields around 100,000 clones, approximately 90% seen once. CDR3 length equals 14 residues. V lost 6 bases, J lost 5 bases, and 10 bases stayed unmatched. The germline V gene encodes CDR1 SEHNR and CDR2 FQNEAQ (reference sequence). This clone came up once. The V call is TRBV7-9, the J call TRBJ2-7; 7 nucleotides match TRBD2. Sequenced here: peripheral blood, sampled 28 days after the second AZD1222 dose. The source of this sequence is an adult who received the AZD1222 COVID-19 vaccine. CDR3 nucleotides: TGTGCCAGCAGTAGCGGGTTCCGTAGCCACGAGCAGTACTTC. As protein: CASSSGFRSHEQYF.